A single sample gave rise to the 17 T cell receptor beta chains below, sequenced in a study of early T cells in non-severe SARS-CoV-2 infection. One entry per CDR3 protein, called by TCRdb with MiXCR from the 5' RACE reads. The sample shows 65,000 to 80,000 distinct CDR3 sequences, roughly 13% of them seen only once. Source material: whole blood. These receptors were collected from an adult who was a healthcare worker with PCR-confirmed SARS-CoV-2 infection or an uninfected control (not recorded which).

This clonotype was observed a handful of times. This rearrangement joins TRBV28 to TRBJ2-1, with D unclear. The CDR3 covers 15 residues. Germline V gene sequence: CDR1 MDHEN, CDR2 SYDVKM. The V end was cut by 2 bases, the J end by 0 bases, with 8 bases between. CDR3 protein: CASSLGVSSYNEQFF. The DNA of the CDR3 is TGTGCCAGCAGTTTAGGGGTTAGCTCCTACAATGAGCAGTTCTTC.

This clonotype was seen once. One junction end does not reproduce the germline sequence, and a read error may be involved. The rearrangement links TRBV29-1 to TRBJ1-2; 10 nucleotides line up with TRBD1. CDR1 is SQVTM, CDR2 ANQGSEA, per germline. CDR3 length: 10 amino acids. CDR3 sequence (DNA): TGCAGCGTTGAAATGGGGACAGGGGCCTTC. Protein sequence: CSVEMGTGAF.

In this sample, this clonotype turned up a few times. The chain employs TRBV7-3 and TRBJ1-1, with D perhaps TRBD1 (5 bases). The CDR3 length is 13 residues. V was cut by 5 bases and J by 1 base, with 8 bases left in between. The V gene's germline CDR1 is SGHTA and CDR2 FQGTGA. The CDR3 nucleotides are TGTGCCAGCAGCCTGACAGCGAACACTGAAGCTTTCTTT. It yields the protein CASSLTANTEAFF.

This clonotype appeared a few times. The rearrangement links TRBV5-1 to TRBJ2-6, with D perhaps TRBD2 (5 bases). This CDR3 is 15 amino acids long. Per the germline V gene, CDR1 is SGHRS and CDR2 is YFSETQ. The ends were cut back, 7 bases at V and 0 bases at J, with 11 bases in the middle. The CDR3 spells CASGGPISGANVLTF. For the CDR3, the DNA is TGCGCCAGCGGAGGCCCCATCTCTGGGGCCAACGTCCTGACTTTC.

Concerning this clonotype: One base away lies a much larger clone, so this may be a sequencing read error. As the CDR3 is not closed by the conserved phenylalanine or tryptophan, this likely results from a read error. The rearrangement links TRBV7-6 to TRBJ1-2; D unclear. Germline CDR1 is SGHVS and CDR2 is FNYEAQ. The CDR3 consists of 14 residues. V was pared by 1 base and J by 8 bases, with 14 bases between. For the CDR3, the DNA is TGTGCCAGCAGCTTAGGGCCGGATTACGCGGGCTACACCTCC. Its translation: CASSLGPDYAGYTS.

This clonotype was counted a few times. This chain connects TRBV30 to TRBJ1-4; tentative D call: TRBD1 (6 bases). CDR1 is GTSNPN, CDR2 SVGIG, per germline (reference sequence). The CDR3 is 13 residues long. V lost 8 bases and J 5 bases, leaving 15 bases between the germline ends. The CDR3 DNA reads TGTGCCGCAAGCACCCAGGGGAATGAAAAACTGTTTTTT. Translating it yields CAASTQGNEKLFF.

This clonotype was seen repeatedly, ten times or more. The chain links TRBV30 to TRBJ2-7; D perhaps matches TRBD2 (5 bases). The V gene's germline CDR1 is GTSNPN and CDR2 SVGIG (reference sequence). This CDR3 comprises 16 residues. The V and J ends lost 3 bases and 6 bases respectively, with 24 bases between them. CDR3 region: CAWSIESGVFRREQYF. CDR3 DNA: TGTGCCTGGAGCATCGAGAGCGGTGTGTTTCGGCGCGAGCAGTACTTC.

The chain uses TRBV4-1 and TRBJ2-7; perhaps D is TRBD1 or TRBD2 (5 bases each). The CDR3 is made up of 14 amino acids. V was shortened by 3 bases and J by 6 bases, with 15 bases between the two germline ends. Germline assignment: CDR1 MGHRA and CDR2 YSYEKL. The DNA for the CDR3 is TGCGCCAGCAGCCAGCCCGACAGAGGGGCCGAGCAGTACTTC. Amino acids: CASSQPDRGAEQYF.

A few counts support this clonotype. The J gene is TRBJ1-1, the V gene TRBV18, with D hard to call. Germline CDR1 and CDR2: KGHSH and LQKENI. The CDR3 is 12 amino acids. Trimming removed 3 bases at V and 5 bases at J, with 7 bases between. CDR3 region: CASSPAMTEAFF. The CDR3 coding sequence is TGTGCCAGCTCACCTGCCATGACTGAAGCTTTCTTT.

The chain recombines TRBV30 with TRBJ1-1, with D maybe TRBD1 (5 bases). Germline loops: CDR1 GTSNPN, CDR2 SVGIG (reference sequence). CDR3 length: 12 amino acids. V dropped 3 bases and J dropped 5 bases, with 10 bases sitting between them. The CDR3 region is CAWRFGGTEAFF. The DNA of the CDR3 is TGTGCCTGGAGATTTGGGGGGACTGAAGCTTTCTTT.

This chain connects TRBV30 to TRBJ1-5, with D unclear. V lost 0 bases and J lost 5, with 8 bases in between. The length of the CDR3 is 13 residues. CDR1 is GTSNPN and CDR2 is SVGIG in the germline V gene (reference sequence). This chain's CDR3 is CAWSVGGDQPQHF. The CDR3 coding sequence is TGTGCCTGGAGTGTAGGCGGGGATCAGCCCCAGCATTTT.

The chain couples TRBV12-3 or TRBV12-4 to TRBJ1-1; TRBD1 agrees at 8 bases. CDR3 size: 16 residues. The V gene end was trimmed by 7 bases and the J gene end by 0 bases; junction bases not matched to a gene: 10. The CDR3 bases are TGTGCCAGCACCCGGTCCCAGGGGGCCTTGAACACTGAAGCTTTCTTT. It encodes CASTRSQGALNTEAFF.

The V call is TRBV7-8, the J call TRBJ2-5, with 15 bases fitting TRBD2. Looked up from germline, CDR1 is SGHVS and CDR2 is FQNEAQ. This CDR3 is built from 17 residues. Germline trimming cut 2 bases from V and 4 bases from J; bases unmatched to any gene: 5. The CDR3 protein is CASSLPGLAGGLETQYF. The CDR3 bases are TGTGCCAGCAGCTTACCGGGACTAGCGGGAGGCCTAGAGACCCAGTACTTC.

The sample holds a few counts of this clonotype. The gene calls are TRBV20-1 and TRBJ2-2; TRBD2 matches 8 bases. With V trimmed by 3 bases and J by 3 bases, 3 bases remained unmatched. Germline CDR1 and CDR2: DFQATT and SNEGSKA (reference sequence). The CDR3 runs 14 residues. The CDR3 here is CSAREAGDTGELFF. Written as DNA, the CDR3 is TGCAGTGCTAGGGAAGCGGGAGACACCGGGGAGCTGTTTTTT.

This clonotype appeared many times. V is TRBV7-6 and J is TRBJ2-7, with 8 nucleotides matching TRBD1. The CDR3 length is 15 residues. Per germline, CDR1 SGHVS and CDR2 FNYEAQ. V trimming: 1 base; J trimming: 5 bases; junction bases outside the gene matches: 7. The chain's CDR3 is CASSLGWSGGNEQYF. For the CDR3, the DNA is TGTGCCAGCAGCTTAGGGTGGTCAGGGGGCAACGAGCAGTACTTC.

This clonotype showed up many times. Here the CDR3 DNA reads TGTGCCAGCAGCTTGAACAATGAGCAGTTCTTC. This encodes CASSLNNEQFF. V is TRBV7-2 and J is TRBJ2-1, with unresolved D. CDR1 is SGHTA, CDR2 FQGNSA, per germline. The CDR3 extends over 11 amino acids. The V end lost 3 bases, the J end lost 5 bases, and 2 bases lay between the germline ends.

The rearrangement uses TRBV28 and TRBJ2-6, with 11 bases matching TRBD2. The V segment lost 5 bases and the J segment 0 bases; nucleotides outside the gene matches: 9. Germline values: CDR1 MDHEN, CDR2 SYDVKM. This CDR3 is 19 amino acids long. The CDR3, as DNA: TGTGCCAGCAGTCCCTGGGGACTAGCGGTCCCCTCTGGGGCCAACGTCCTGACTTTC. Translating it yields CASSPWGLAVPSGANVLTF.